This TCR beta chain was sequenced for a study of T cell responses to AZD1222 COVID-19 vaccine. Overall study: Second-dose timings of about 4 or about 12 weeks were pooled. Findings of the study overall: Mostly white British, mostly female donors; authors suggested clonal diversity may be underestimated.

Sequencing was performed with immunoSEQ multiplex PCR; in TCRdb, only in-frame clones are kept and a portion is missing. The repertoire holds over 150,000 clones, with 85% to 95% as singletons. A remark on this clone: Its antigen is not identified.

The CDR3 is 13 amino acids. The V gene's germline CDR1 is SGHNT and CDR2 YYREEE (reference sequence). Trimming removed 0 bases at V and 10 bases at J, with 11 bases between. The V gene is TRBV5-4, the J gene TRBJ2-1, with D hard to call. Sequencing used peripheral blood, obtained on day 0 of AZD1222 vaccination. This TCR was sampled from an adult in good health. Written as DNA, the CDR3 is TGTGCCAGCAGCTTGGACCATTACGGGGAGCAGTTCTTC. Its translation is CASSLDHYGEQFF.